This entry lists 11 T cell receptor beta chains sequenced from one sample in a study of CD8+ T cells in alopecia areata. On the basis of CD4, CD8alpha, NKG2D, NKG2ACE and other markers, pooled cutaneous lymph node cells were sorted. The sequencing template was cDNA reverse transcribed from extracted RNA. Using immunoSEQ multiplex PCR, the repertoire was profiled, and TCRdb retains in-frame clones only, with some absent. The data show approximately 300,000 clones, none appearing only once, with 1.2% held by the ten largest. The sequenced sample consisted of CD4+ T cells sorted from a lymph node. The receptors originated from a C3H/HeJ mouse with alopecia areata. The strain bears MHC haplotype H2-k.

This clone came up a few times. Gene names follow the mouse nomenclature. The read terminates 4 residues before the CDR3 end, so the remaining end is supplied by the germline J gene. This chain links TRBV12-1 with TRBJ2-5, with TRBD1 matching over 7 bases. The CDR3 sequence is 13 residues long. CDR1 is SGHSN and CDR2 is HYEKVE in the germline V gene. The CDR3 DNA, read in part, is TGTGCCAGCTCAACCGGGACAGAAGAC. Amino acids: CASSTGTED. The CDR3 as a whole reads CASSTGTEDTQYF.

A note on this clone: Gene names and germline match the mouse. The DNA ends 4 residues before the CDR3 does, and the rest of the CDR3 is filled in from the germline J gene. This chain uses TRBV12-1 with TRBJ2-7; D may be TRBD2 (6 bases). The CDR3 loop spans 14 amino acids. Germline V gives CDR1 SGHSN, CDR2 HYEKVE. The CDR3 sequence is CASSLEIGGYEQYF. CDR3 bases read: TGTGCCAGCTCTCTCGAGATTGGGGGTTAT.

Details on this clone: Each gene name is a mouse one. The CDR3 end is not reached by the read, which stops 4 residues before it; the germline J gene fills it in. V usage is TRBV31 and J usage is TRBJ2-7; 7 bases match TRBD2. The junction had 8 bases not matched to a gene; V was cut back by 3 bases and J by 0 bases. Germline V CDR1 and CDR2: GKSSPN, SITVG. The CDR3 loop spans 15 amino acids. CDR3 in amino acids: CAWSADWSTSYEQYF. The sequenced CDR3 bases are TGTGCCTGGAGCGCGGACTGGTCTACCTCCTAT.

As regards this clone: The genes and germline here are from mouse. The read comes to an end 4 residues before the CDR3 does, leaving the germline J gene to fill in the end. This chain joins TRBV31 and TRBJ1-2; D ambiguous. Trimming pared 2 bases from V and 0 bases from J, leaving 7 bases between. Germline V gene data show CDR1 as GKSSPN and CDR2 as SITVG. This CDR3 is 13 amino acids long. The DNA read from the CDR3 is TGTGCCTGGAGTACCAGTACAAACTCC. Residues: CAWSTSTNS. The whole CDR3 reads CAWSTSTNSDYTF.

This clone appeared a few times. Gene names are mouse gene names. The read terminates 4 residues before the CDR3 end, so the remaining end is supplied by the germline J gene. The chain uses TRBV19 and TRBJ2-5; 12 bases align to TRBD1. This CDR3 is 15 amino acids long. Per the germline V gene, CDR1 is FNHDT and CDR2 is SITEND (reference sequence). The DNA read from the CDR3 is TGTGCCAGCGCCCGGGACAGGGGGCGCAGGGAC. It codes for CASARDRGRRD. The full CDR3 protein reads CASARDRGRRDTQYF.

This clone was found a few times. Gene names and germline match the mouse. The observed sequence ends 4 residues before the CDR3 terminus, with the missing tail filled in from the germline J gene. Other DNA sequences of this sample code for an identical CDR3. The rearrangement uses TRBV31 and TRBJ2-1; 10 bases map to TRBD2. Germline V gene lookup returns CDR1 GKSSPN and CDR2 SITVG. Losses at the gene ends were 1 base for V and 3 bases for J; bases not matched to a gene: 0. The CDR3 consists of 14 residues. CDR3 sequence reads: CAWSRDWGYAEQFF. The covered CDR3 bases are TGTGCCTGGAGTCGGGACTGGGGCTATGCT.

There are a few counts of this clone. These gene names are mouse names. The read is 3 residues too short to cover the CDR3 end, so that end is filled in from the germline J gene. The sample holds other DNA sequences that translate to the same CDR3. This sequence joins TRBV19 and TRBJ1-6; weak D call: TRBD1 (5 bases). TRBJ1-6 is designated an ORF whose function remains uncertain. Germline V lookup: CDR1 FNHDT, CDR2 SITEND (reference sequence). V shed 5 bases and J shed 4 bases, with 10 bases lying between them. The CDR3 has 14 amino acids. CDR3 bases read: TGTGCCAGCAGCGGGGGGGGTTATAATTCGCCC. This codes for CASSGGGYNSP. The CDR3 in its entirety is CASSGGGYNSPLYF.

Of note for this clone: All gene names here are mouse names. The sequence runs out 4 residues before the end of the CDR3; the remainder is reconstructed from the germline J gene. The V and J genes are TRBV19 and TRBJ2-3, with TRBD2 matching over 8 bases. Losses at the gene ends were 2 bases for V and 0 bases for J; bases not matched to a gene: 8. CDR3 length equals 17 residues. CDR1 is FNHDT and CDR2 is SITEND in the germline V gene (reference sequence). The CDR3 is CASSMAGGHPSAETLYF. The sequenced part of the CDR3 DNA is TGTGCCAGCAGTATGGCGGGGGGGCACCCTAGTGCAGAA. Combining the CDR3 with reference TRBV19 and TRBJ2-3 gives the whole variable domain GGIITQTPKFLIGQEGQKLTLKCQQNFNHDTMYWYRQDSGKGLRLIYYSITENDLQKGDLSEGYDASREKKSSFSLTVTSAQKNEMAVFLCASSMAGGHPSAETLYFGSGTRLTVL.

Of note for this clone: Mouse names are used for the genes. The read halts 4 residues ahead of the CDR3 end, with the missing end drawn from the germline J gene. The gene calls are TRBV13-3 and TRBJ2-2; weak D call: TRBD1 (6 bases). This CDR3 region has 16 residues. Germline loops: CDR1 NNHDY, CDR2 SYVADS. V lost 1 base and J 1 base, leaving 11 bases between the germline ends. This chain's CDR3 is CASSDLRGVNTGQLYF. CDR3 DNA, as far as it was read: TGTGCCAGCAGTGATCTCAGGGGCGTAAACACCGGG.

Notes on this clone: Gene names are mouse gene names. The read ends 4 residues before the CDR3 terminus; that terminus is restored from the germline J gene. This sequence joins TRBV13-2 and TRBJ1-2, with D tentatively TRBD1 (6 bases). Germline CDR1 reads NNHNN; CDR2 reads SYGAGS (reference sequence). The V end lost 5 bases, the J end lost 0 bases, and 11 bases lay between the germline ends. This CDR3 has 14 residues. The covered CDR3 bases are TGTGCCAGCGGGAAGGGACACGCAAACTCC. Protein product: CASGKGHANS. The full CDR3 is CASGKGHANSDYTF.

Notes on this clone: Mouse germline and gene names are used. The read finishes 4 residues shy of the CDR3 end, and the germline J gene is used to complete it. The V and J genes are TRBV13-1 and TRBJ2-5; TRBD2 agrees at 11 bases. Germline lookup yields CDR1 NSHNY and CDR2 SYGAGN. This CDR3 spans 14 amino acids. CDR3 protein: CASSGGLGDDTQYF. The sequenced part of the CDR3 DNA is TGTGCCAGCAGTGGGGGACTGGGGGACGAC.